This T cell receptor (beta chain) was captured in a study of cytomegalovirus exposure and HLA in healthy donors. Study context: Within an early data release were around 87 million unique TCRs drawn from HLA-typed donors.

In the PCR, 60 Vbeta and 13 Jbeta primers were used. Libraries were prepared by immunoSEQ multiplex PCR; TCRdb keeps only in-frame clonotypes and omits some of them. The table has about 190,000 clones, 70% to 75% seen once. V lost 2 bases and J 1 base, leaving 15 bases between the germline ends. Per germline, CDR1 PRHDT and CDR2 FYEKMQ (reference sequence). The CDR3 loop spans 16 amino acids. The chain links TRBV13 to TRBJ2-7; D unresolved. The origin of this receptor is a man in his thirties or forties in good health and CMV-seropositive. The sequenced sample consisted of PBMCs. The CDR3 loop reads CASSLPPAGRSYEQYF. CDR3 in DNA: TGTGCCAGCAGCTTACCGCCCGCTGGGCGTTCCTACGAGCAGTACTTC. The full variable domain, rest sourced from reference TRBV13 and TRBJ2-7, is AAGVIQSPRHLIKEKRETATLKCYPIPRHDTVYWYQQGPGQDPQFLISFYEKMQSDKGSIPDRFSAQQFSDYHSELNMSSLELGDSALYFCASSLPPAGRSYEQYFGPGTRLTVT.